The rows below give T cell receptor beta chains drawn from one sample of a study of blood T cell repertoires in COVID-19. Clones were sequenced by immunoSEQ multiplex PCR, and TCRdb holds only the in-frame ones, with some missing. The repertoire holds 130,000 to 150,000 clones, 87% seen once, with approximately 9% in the top ten. What was sequenced was peripheral blood. The receptor source for this set is a woman aged 45 to 65 with active or convalescent COVID-19. CDR3s include the opening cysteine and the closing phenylalanine or tryptophan. The D gene is left open where the match is weak. Clone size is given for some rows only: seen once, a few or many times, or a class if the clone is expanded.

j_gene: TRBJ1-6
len: 13
abundance: -
d_gene: -
v_gene: TRBV30
CDR3nt: TGTGCCATTGAACAGGGAGATAATTCACCCCTCCACTTT
CDR3aa: CAIEQGDNSPLHF

j_gene: TRBJ1-5
len: 14
abundance: -
d_gene: -
v_gene: TRBV10-3
CDR3nt: TGTGCCATCAGTGAGCAGGTTGGGCAGCAGCCCCAGCATTTT
CDR3aa: CAISEQVGQQPQHF

j_gene: TRBJ1-1
len: 13
abundance: -
d_gene: -
v_gene: TRBV5-4
CDR3nt: TGTGCCAGCAGCCCTGGCGGTGACACTGAAGCTTTCTTT
CDR3aa: CASSPGGDTEAFF

j_gene: TRBJ2-5
len: 16
abundance: once
d_gene: TRBD2
v_gene: TRBV4-3
CDR3nt: TGCGCCAGCAGCCAAGATCTGACTAGCGGCCAAGAGACCCAGTACTTC
CDR3aa: CASSQDLTSGQETQYF

j_gene: TRBJ1-4
len: 14
abundance: -
d_gene: TRBD1
v_gene: TRBV18
CDR3nt: TGTGCCAGCTCCAGACAGGGTACTAATGAAAAACTGTTTTTT
CDR3aa: CASSRQGTNEKLFF

j_gene: TRBJ2-3
len: 16
abundance: -
d_gene: TRBD1
v_gene: TRBV13
CDR3nt: TGTGCCAGCAGCTCCACAGGGGGCTCCTCCACAGATACGCAGTATTTT
CDR3aa: CASSSTGGSSTDTQYF

j_gene: TRBJ2-2
len: 15
abundance: -
d_gene: -
v_gene: TRBV7-2
CDR3nt: TGTGCCAGCAGCTTAGACAGGGCGGGCACCGGGGAGCTGTTTTTT
CDR3aa: CASSLDRAGTGELFF

j_gene: TRBJ2-1
len: 16
abundance: -
d_gene: -
v_gene: TRBV24-1
CDR3nt: TGTGCCACCAGTGACCCCGGGTCAGGGGAGTTTAATGAGCAGTTCTTC
CDR3aa: CATSDPGSGEFNEQFF

j_gene: TRBJ1-2
len: 15
abundance: -
d_gene: TRBD1
v_gene: TRBV19
CDR3nt: TGTGCCAGTAGCCGCGGACAGGGGGCTGACTATGGCTACACCTTC
CDR3aa: CASSRGQGADYGYTF

j_gene: TRBJ2-1
len: 13
abundance: -
d_gene: TRBD1
v_gene: TRBV6-4
CDR3nt: TGTGCCAGCAGTGGAGAACAGGGGTCTGAGCAGTTCTTC
CDR3aa: CASSGEQGSEQFF

j_gene: TRBJ2-7
len: 14
abundance: -
d_gene: -
v_gene: TRBV4-1
CDR3nt: TGCGCCAGCAGCCAAGTCGCCCTAGCCTACGAGCAGTACTTC
CDR3aa: CASSQVALAYEQYF

j_gene: TRBJ2-7
len: 13
abundance: -
d_gene: TRBD2
v_gene: TRBV6-5
CDR3nt: TGTGCCAGCAGCATACGGGGGGGCGACGAGCAGTACTTC
CDR3aa: CASSIRGGDEQYF

j_gene: TRBJ2-7
len: 11
abundance: -
d_gene: -
v_gene: TRBV20-1
CDR3nt: TGCAGTGCTAGTACGGGTGGCGAGCAGTACTTC
CDR3aa: CSASTGGEQYF

j_gene: TRBJ2-3
len: 15
abundance: -
d_gene: -
v_gene: TRBV19
CDR3nt: TGTGCCAGTAGTATAGGGTACAGTCGAACAGATACGCAGTATTTT
CDR3aa: CASSIGYSRTDTQYF

j_gene: TRBJ2-3
len: 17
abundance: -
d_gene: TRBD2
v_gene: TRBV5-4
CDR3nt: TGTGCCAGCAGCTTAAAGACTAGCGGGGGGGCAACAGATACGCAGTATTTT
CDR3aa: CASSLKTSGGATDTQYF

j_gene: TRBJ1-4
len: 13
abundance: -
d_gene: TRBD1
v_gene: TRBV30
CDR3nt: TGTGCCTGGAGTGTAAAGGGGGCAGAAAAACTGTTTTTT
CDR3aa: CAWSVKGAEKLFF

j_gene: TRBJ2-7
len: 15
abundance: -
d_gene: TRBD1
v_gene: TRBV5-5
CDR3nt: TGTGCCAGCAGCCCGGACAGGGGGCTATCATACGAGCAGTACTTC
CDR3aa: CASSPDRGLSYEQYF

j_gene: TRBJ1-2
len: 15
abundance: -
d_gene: -
v_gene: TRBV7-9
CDR3nt: TGTGCCAGCAGCTTCTCCGAGGACTATAACTATGGCTACACCTTC
CDR3aa: CASSFSEDYNYGYTF

j_gene: TRBJ2-4
len: 15
abundance: -
d_gene: TRBD2
v_gene: TRBV28
CDR3nt: TGTGCCAGCCGCCCCCCCGGAGCGGGAAAAAACATTCAGTACTTC
CDR3aa: CASRPPGAGKNIQYF

j_gene: TRBJ1-1
len: 11
abundance: -
d_gene: -
v_gene: TRBV11-2
CDR3nt: TGTGCCAGCAGCAGGGGGACTGAAGCTTTCTTT
CDR3aa: CASSRGTEAFF